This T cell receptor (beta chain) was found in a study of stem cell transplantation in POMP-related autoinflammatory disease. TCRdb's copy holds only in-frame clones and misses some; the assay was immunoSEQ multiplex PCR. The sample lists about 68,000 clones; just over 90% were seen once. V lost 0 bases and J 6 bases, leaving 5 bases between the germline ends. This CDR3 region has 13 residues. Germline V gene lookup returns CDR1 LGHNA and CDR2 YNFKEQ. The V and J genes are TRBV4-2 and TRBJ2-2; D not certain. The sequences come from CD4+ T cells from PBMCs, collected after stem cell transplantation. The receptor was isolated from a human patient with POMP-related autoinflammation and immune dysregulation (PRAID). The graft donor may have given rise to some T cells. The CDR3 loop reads CASSQDGAGELFF. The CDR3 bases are TGTGCCAGCAGCCAAGATGGGGCCGGGGAGCTGTTTTTT.